Reported below is one T cell receptor beta chain. This clone's antigen is unknown. No base qualities exist here, and no much larger clone lies one base off it. Peripheral blood CD8+ and CD4+ T cells from healthy donors, Susac syndrome patients and multiple sclerosis patients were profiled using high-throughput TCR beta sequencing. Susac syndrome patients met recently defined diagnostic criteria for definite or probable disease. Bulk CD8+ and CD4+ T cells were purified by magnetic negative isolation, whereas CD8+ TEMRA cells were enriched by FACS. Blood was collected in EDTA tubes and processed within 24 hours, with PBMCs isolated through density gradient centrifugation. PBMCs intended for TCR sequencing were frozen in liquid nitrogen and were later thawed in a 37 degrees C water bath. The sorted or isolated CD4+, CD8+ and CD8+ TEMRA cells reached a purity of at least 90%. These data belong to a study of CD8 T cells in Susac syndrome (dated by TCRdb to about 2019). For the study in its entirety: Of the Susac syndrome patients who were sequenced, about 6 had clinically active disease and eight were in clinical remission. Repertoire sequencing was used to test whether CD8+ T cell activation and differentiation in Susac syndrome was antigen driven. At blood withdrawal, Susac syndrome patients were either therapy-naive, taking corticosteroids (in some cases with IVIg as well), or taking IVIg alone.

RNA was extracted using the RNeasy kit, and roughly 0.5 to 1 microgram was reverse transcribed with random hexamers. TCR beta CDR3 regions were amplified with the immunoSEQ multiplex PCR assay covering 54 Vbeta and 13 Jbeta segments. Bias from PCR amplification was corrected by using a synthetic template baseline for primer optimization and for computational correction. As for the original processing: Reads were annotated to V, D and J genes according to IMGT and were analyzed with immunoSEQ Analyzer, with only productive sequences retained. To calculate clonality, Shannon entropy was normalized by log2 of the number of productive unique sequences and then subtracted from one. For each patient and control, public and private clones were evaluated among the 100 most prevalent clones. Clones were defined as Susac-specific if absent from the healthy and MS cohorts, from around 1,100 published viral clones and from other ImmuneACCESS disease sequences. TCRdb reprocessing: public reads trimmed at Q25 with fastp, clones called with MiXCR, in-frame beta chains kept. All rows with the same CDR3 protein become a single entry with the most common DNA and genes. These V and J calls derive from TCRdb rather than the authors' analysis. The sample table shows hundreds of thousands of distinct CDR3 sequences, and about 94% are seen once. The ten largest clones add up to 0.15% to 0.2% of the sample.

The CDR3 starts with the cysteine, ends with the phenylalanine, and has 13 residues. Only the CDR3 region is kept as DNA, spanning 39 bases read in frame from base 1. CDR1 and CDR2 are read off the germline V gene (reference sequence) as DFQATT and SNEGSKA. Clipping removes 3 bases from V and 9 bases from J, with 6 as the unmatched junction base count. Results and caveats for the whole study, not just this receptor: The study acknowledged that relatively few individuals were included in the TCR sequencing and HLA analysis. In patients with Susac syndrome, the CD4+ T cell repertoire showed no detectable clonal expansion.

Sample: CD4+ T cells from PBMCs. This TCR was sampled from a human donor with Susac syndrome. This receptor chain uses TRBV20-1 and TRBJ2-1, and 9 bases in between align with TRBD1. Here is the DNA: TGCAGTGCTAGGGGACAGGGTGGCACTGAGCAGTTCTTC. Translated, this gives CSARGQGGTEQFF.